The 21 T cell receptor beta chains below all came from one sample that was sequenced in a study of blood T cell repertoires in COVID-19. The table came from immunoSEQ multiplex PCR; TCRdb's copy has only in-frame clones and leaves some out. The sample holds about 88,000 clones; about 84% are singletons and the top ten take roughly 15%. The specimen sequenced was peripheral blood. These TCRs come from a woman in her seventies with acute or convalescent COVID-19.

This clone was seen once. The CDR3 spells CASSDEFGTGYGYTF. CDR3 bases: TGTGCCAGCAGTGACGAATTCGGGACAGGATATGGCTACACCTTC. The V gene is TRBV6-4, the J gene TRBJ1-2, with 8 bases lining up with TRBD1. V lost 2 bases and J lost 5; bases outside the gene matches: 7. CDR1 is MRHNA and CDR2 is SNTAGT in the germline V gene. The CDR3 runs to 15 residues.

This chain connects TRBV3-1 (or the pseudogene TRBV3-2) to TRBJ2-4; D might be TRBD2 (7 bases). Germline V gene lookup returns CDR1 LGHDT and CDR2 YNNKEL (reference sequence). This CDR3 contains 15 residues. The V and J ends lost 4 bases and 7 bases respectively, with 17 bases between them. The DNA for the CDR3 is TGTGCCAGCAGCCCGGGGGGCCGAGGGGGTAACATTCAGTACTTC. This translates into CASSPGGRGGNIQYF.

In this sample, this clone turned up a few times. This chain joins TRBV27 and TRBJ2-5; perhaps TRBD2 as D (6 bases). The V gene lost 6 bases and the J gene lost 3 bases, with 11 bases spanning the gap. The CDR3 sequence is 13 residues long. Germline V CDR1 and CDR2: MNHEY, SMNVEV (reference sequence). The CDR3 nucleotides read TGTGCCAGCAGGGCGCGGGGTGAAGAGACCCAGTACTTC. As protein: CASRARGEETQYF.

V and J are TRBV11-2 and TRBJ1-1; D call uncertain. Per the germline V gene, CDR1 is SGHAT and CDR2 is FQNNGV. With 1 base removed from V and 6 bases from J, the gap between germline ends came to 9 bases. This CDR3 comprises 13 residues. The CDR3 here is CASSLGIRAEAFF. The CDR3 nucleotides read TGTGCCAGCAGCTTAGGGATCCGGGCTGAAGCTTTCTTT.

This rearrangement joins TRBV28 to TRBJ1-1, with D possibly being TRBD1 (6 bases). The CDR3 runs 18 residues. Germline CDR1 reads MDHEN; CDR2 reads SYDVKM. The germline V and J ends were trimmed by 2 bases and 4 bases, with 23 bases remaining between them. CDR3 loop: CASSLPRGQWGEGTEAFF. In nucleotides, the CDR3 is TGTGCCAGCAGTTTACCCCGAGGACAGTGGGGAGAGGGCACTGAAGCTTTCTTT.

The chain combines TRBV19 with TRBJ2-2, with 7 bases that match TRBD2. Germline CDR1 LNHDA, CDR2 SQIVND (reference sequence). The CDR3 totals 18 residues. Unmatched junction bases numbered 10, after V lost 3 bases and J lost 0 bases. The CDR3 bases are TGTGCCAGTAGTATTAAAGTTATCGGGGGGACGAACACCGGGGAGCTGTTTTTT. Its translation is CASSIKVIGGTNTGELFF.

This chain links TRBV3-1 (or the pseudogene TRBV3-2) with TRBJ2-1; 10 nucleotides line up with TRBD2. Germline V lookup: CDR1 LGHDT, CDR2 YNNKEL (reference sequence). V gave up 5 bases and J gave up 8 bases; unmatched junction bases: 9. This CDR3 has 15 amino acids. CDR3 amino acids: CASSYERGGWDEQFF. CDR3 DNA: TGTGCCAGCAGCTACGAGCGGGGGGGCTGGGATGAGCAGTTCTTC.

The CDR3 here is CASSFVSYEQYV. CDR3 bases: TGTGCCAGCAGTTTCGTATCCTACGAGCAGTACGTC. The gene calls are TRBV27 and TRBJ2-7; the D is unclear. V was trimmed by 3 bases and J by 1 base, leaving 4 bases between them. Germline-derived CDR1 and CDR2 are MNHEY and SMNVEV (reference sequence). This CDR3 region has 12 residues.

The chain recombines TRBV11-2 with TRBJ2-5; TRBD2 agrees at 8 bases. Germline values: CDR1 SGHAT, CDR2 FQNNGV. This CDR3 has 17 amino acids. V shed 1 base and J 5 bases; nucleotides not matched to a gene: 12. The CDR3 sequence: CASSLGARQAGAETQYF. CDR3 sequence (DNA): TGTGCCAGCAGCTTAGGTGCCCGTCAAGCGGGGGCTGAGACCCAGTACTTC.

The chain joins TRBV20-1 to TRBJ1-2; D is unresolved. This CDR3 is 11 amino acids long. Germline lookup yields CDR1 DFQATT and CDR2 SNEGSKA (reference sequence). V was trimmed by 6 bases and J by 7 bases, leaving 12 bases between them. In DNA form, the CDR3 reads TGCAGTGCCCTCGAAGGGAGTGGCTACACCTTC. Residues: CSALEGSGYTF.

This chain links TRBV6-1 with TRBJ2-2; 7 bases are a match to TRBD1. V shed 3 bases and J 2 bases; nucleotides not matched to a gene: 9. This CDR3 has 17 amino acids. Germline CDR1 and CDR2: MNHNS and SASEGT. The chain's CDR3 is CASSEGTAPPNTGELFF. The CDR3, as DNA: TGTGCCAGCAGTGAGGGGACAGCTCCACCCAACACCGGGGAGCTGTTTTTT.

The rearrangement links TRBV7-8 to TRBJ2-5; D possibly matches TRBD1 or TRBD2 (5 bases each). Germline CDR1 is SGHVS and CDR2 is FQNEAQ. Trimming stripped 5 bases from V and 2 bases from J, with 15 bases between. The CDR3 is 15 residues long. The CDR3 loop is CASSRDSGLQETQYF. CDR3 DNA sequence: TGTGCCAGCAGCCGAGACAGCGGACTGCAAGAGACCCAGTACTTC.

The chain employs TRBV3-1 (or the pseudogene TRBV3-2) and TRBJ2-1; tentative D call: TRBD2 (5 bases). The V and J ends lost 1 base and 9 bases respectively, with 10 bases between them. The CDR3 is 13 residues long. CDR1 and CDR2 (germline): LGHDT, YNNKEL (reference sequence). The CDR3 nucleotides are TGTGCCAGCAGCCAAGGAGGGTTCCTTGAGCAGTTCTTC. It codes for CASSQGGFLEQFF.

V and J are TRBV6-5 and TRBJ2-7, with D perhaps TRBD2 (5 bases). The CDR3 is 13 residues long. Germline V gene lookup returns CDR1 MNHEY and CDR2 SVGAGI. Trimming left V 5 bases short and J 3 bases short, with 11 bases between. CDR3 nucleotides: TGTGCCAGCAGTCGGGATCAAGGCTACGAGCAGTACGTC. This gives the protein CASSRDQGYEQYV.

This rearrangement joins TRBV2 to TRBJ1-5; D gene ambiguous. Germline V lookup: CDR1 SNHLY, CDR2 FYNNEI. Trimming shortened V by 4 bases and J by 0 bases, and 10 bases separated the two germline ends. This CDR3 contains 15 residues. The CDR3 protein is CASSVDTASNQPQHF. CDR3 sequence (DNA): TGTGCCAGCAGTGTTGACACAGCTAGCAATCAGCCCCAGCATTTT.

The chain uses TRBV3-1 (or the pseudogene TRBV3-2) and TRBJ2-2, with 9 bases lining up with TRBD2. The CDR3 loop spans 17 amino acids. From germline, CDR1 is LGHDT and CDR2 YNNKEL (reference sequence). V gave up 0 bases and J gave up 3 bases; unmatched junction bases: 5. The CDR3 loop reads CASSQEGIAGDTGELFF. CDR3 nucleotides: TGTGCCAGCAGCCAAGAAGGTATAGCGGGGGACACCGGGGAGCTGTTTTTT.

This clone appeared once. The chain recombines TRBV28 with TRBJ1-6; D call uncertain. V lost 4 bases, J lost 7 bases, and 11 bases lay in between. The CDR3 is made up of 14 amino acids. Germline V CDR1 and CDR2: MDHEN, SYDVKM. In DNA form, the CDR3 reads TGTGCCAGCAGTTCCTCTTACACAAATTCACCCCTCCACTTT. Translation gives CASSSSYTNSPLHF.

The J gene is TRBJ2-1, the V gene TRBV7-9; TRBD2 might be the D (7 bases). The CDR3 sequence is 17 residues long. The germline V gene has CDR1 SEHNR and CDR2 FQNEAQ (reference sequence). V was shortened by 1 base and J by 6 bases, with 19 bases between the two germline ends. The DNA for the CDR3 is TGTGCCAGCAGCTTAGTTGGGAGGGGGGTTTTAGGCAATGAGCAGTTCTTC. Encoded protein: CASSLVGRGVLGNEQFF.

The CDR3 DNA sequence: TGTGCCAGCAGCTTGTTCTGGACTAGCGGGGGGCGGTCCCCAGATACGCAGTATTTT. Its translation is CASSLFWTSGGRSPDTQYF. This chain joins TRBV5-8 and TRBJ2-3; 14 bases line up with TRBD2. The CDR3 extends over 19 amino acids. Trimming removed 1 base from V and 4 bases from J; junction bases left unmatched: 11. Germline loops: CDR1 SGHTS, CDR2 YDEGEE.

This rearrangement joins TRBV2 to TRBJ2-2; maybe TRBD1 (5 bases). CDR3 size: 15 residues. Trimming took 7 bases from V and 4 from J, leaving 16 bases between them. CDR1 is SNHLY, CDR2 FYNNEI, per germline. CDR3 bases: TGTGCCAGCACCATCGCGACAGTAACCACCGGGGAGCTGTTTTTT. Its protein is CASTIATVTTGELFF.

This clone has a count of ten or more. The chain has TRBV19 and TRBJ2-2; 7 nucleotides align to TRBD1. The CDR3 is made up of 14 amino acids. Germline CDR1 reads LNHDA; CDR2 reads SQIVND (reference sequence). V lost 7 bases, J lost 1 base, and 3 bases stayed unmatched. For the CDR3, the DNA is TGTGCCAGTAATGGACAGGAGAACACCGGGGAGCTGTTTTTT. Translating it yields CASNGQENTGELFF. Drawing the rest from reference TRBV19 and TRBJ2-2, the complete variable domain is DGGITQSPKYLFRKEGQNVTLSCEQNLNHDAMYWYRQDPGQGLRLIYYSQIVNDFQKGDIAEGYSVSREKKESFPLTVTSAQKNPTAFYLCASNGQENTGELFFGEGSRLTVL.